Sequencing of this T cell receptor beta chain was carried out in a study of Tregs in tolerant kidney transplant recipients. Study at large: Related graft donors supplied nonmyeloablative bone marrow transplants, and mixed chimerism was transient. Whole-study findings and limits: Changing PCR primers prevented nucleotide comparison between some patients' samples.

In regard to this clone: Its antigen is not identified.

Method: immunoSEQ multiplex PCR; TCRdb's copy keeps in-frame clones and lacks some. The repertoire holds about 77,000 clones, with around 98% as singletons. Unstimulated Tregs (CD4+CD25+CD127-) and CD4+CD25- non-Tregs were sorted from PBMCs. The CDR3 sequence is 14 residues long. Germline CDR1 is SGHNT and CDR2 is YENEEA. Unmatched junction bases numbered 8, after V lost 5 bases and J lost 6 bases. The sequence derives from a human donor who received a combined kidney and bone marrow transplant. V gene TRBV11-3 combines with J gene TRBJ1-2, with 8 bases identical to TRBD1. The sequencing used CD4+ T cells from blood, collected before the transplant. Here the CDR3 DNA reads TGTGCCAGCAGCCCCACTACAGGGGGGAATGGCTACACCTTC. Translated, it gives CASSPTTGGNGYTF. The full variable domain, completed using reference TRBV11-3 and TRBJ1-2, is EAGVVQSPRYKIIEKKQPVAFWCNPISGHNTLYWYLQNLGQGPELLIRYENEEAVDDSQLPKDRFSAERLKGVDSTLKIQPAELGDSAVYLCASSPTTGGNGYTFGSGTRLTVV.